This paragraph reports one T cell receptor (beta chain). This clonotype was found a few times. Its antigen specificity is not known. Base qualities are not at hand, and no much larger clone is one base apart. The data were obtained in a study of T-cell reconstitution after alpha-beta-depleted transplantation in children (dated by TCRdb to 2015 to 2016). Regarding the study in general: Using TCR repertoire profiling, the study followed T-cell immune reconstitution in a quantitative way in children after TCRalphabeta/CD19-depleted allogeneic hematopoietic cell transplantation.

The sample's treatment or condition, from its label and the paper: allogeneic hematopoietic cell transplantation with graft depleted of TCRalphabeta T cells and CD19 B cells. Transplant recipients were children who received TCRalphabeta/CD19-depleted allogeneic hematopoietic cell grafts. Library generation was performed with PCR. Sequencing instrument: Illumina HiSeq 2500. To normalize quantification of the TCRbeta repertoire, the TCR libraries were built with molecular barcoding that relied on unique molecular identifiers. TCRdb applied fastp at Q25 and MiXCR to the public reads, then kept only in-frame beta chains. Under each unique CDR3 protein, matching rows form one entry showing the most common genes and DNA. In this sample the table shows 700,000 to 950,000 distinct CDR3 sequences, 15% to 20% of which occur a single time. The ten largest clones capture approximately 5% of the sample. CDR1 and CDR2, looked up from the germline V gene (reference sequence), are DFQATT and SNEGSKA. The CDR3 has 14 amino acids, counting the end cysteine and phenylalanine. Only the CDR3 DNA stays, 42 bases, in frame from base 1. The junction carries 17 bases between V and J, which are trimmed by 2 bases and 9 bases respectively.

Results and caveats for the whole study, not just this receptor: Over subsequent months, a decline in hyperexpanded clone frequencies was noted, and after one year, T-cell counts and TCRbeta diversity were mostly ascribed to newly produced T cells. In some patients, the high TCRbeta diversity seen at day 60 was put down to recipient T cells and intrathymic progenitors that had survived conditioning. Apparently early alphabetaT-cell count recovery about two months after transplant reportedly relied on only several hundred rapidly expanded clones derived from non-depleted graft cells.

This chain joins TRBV20-1 to TRBJ2-1; a weak D assignment points to TRBD2 (6 bases agree). Sequenced material: PBMCs, mostly from graft donor cells, taken 360 days after TCRalphabeta/CD19-depleted stem cell transplant. This clonotype originated in a male patient under 18 who had a stem cell transplant for acute lymphoblastic leukemia, so the T cells may come from the graft donor. The DNA sequence is TGCAGTGCTAGAAAGCGGACTACGAATGGTGAGCAGTTCTTC. Its protein is CSARKRTTNGEQFF.